Listed below are T cell receptor beta chains from one sample, sequenced in a study of T cell responses to AZD1222 COVID-19 vaccine. Only in-frame clones appear in the TCRdb table, and some are missing; sequencing was by immunoSEQ multiplex PCR. The sample holds over 100,000 clones, over 85% seen once. The input for sequencing was peripheral blood, taken on day 0 of AZD1222 vaccination. The source is an adult in good health. The CDR3 runs from the conserved cysteine through the conserved F or W. A D gene is named only where the DNA matches it firmly. Only some rows state a clone size, as once, few, many or a class for expanded clones.

j_call: TRBJ1-1; clone_size: .; v_call: TRBV24-1; d_call: TRBD1; cdr3_nt: TGTGCCACCAGCCCGGGCCGGGACAGGGGTATCATGAACACTGAAGCTTTCTTT; cdr3_aa: CATSPGRDRGIMNTEAFF
j_call: TRBJ1-4; clone_size: .; v_call: TRBV5-1; d_call: TRBD1; cdr3_nt: TGCGCCAGCAGCTTGGTGACAGGGATAAATGAAAAACTGTTTTTT; cdr3_aa: CASSLVTGINEKLFF
j_call: TRBJ1-5; clone_size: .; v_call: TRBV4-1; d_call: .; cdr3_nt: TGCGCCAGCAGCCAAGGCTATACAGGGAGTCAGCCCCAGCATTTT; cdr3_aa: CASSQGYTGSQPQHF
j_call: TRBJ2-7; clone_size: .; v_call: TRBV10-3; d_call: TRBD2; cdr3_nt: TGTGCCATCAGGGCTACTGCTGGACTAGCCGGGGGAGACGAGCAGTACTTC; cdr3_aa: CAIRATAGLAGGDEQYF
j_call: TRBJ1-3; clone_size: .; v_call: TRBV5-1; d_call: TRBD1; cdr3_nt: TGCGCCAGCAGCAACTACCTCAGGGGGCCTGGAAACACCATATATTTT; cdr3_aa: CASSNYLRGPGNTIYF
j_call: TRBJ2-7; clone_size: .; v_call: TRBV19; d_call: .; cdr3_nt: TGTGCCAGTAGTATAGACGCAGGGTACGGCGAGCAGTACTTC; cdr3_aa: CASSIDAGYGEQYF
j_call: TRBJ1-4; clone_size: .; v_call: TRBV15; d_call: .; cdr3_nt: TGTGCCACCAGCAGAGTGGGGACGACTGAAAAACTGTTTTTT; cdr3_aa: CATSRVGTTEKLFF
j_call: TRBJ2-7; clone_size: .; v_call: TRBV5-1; d_call: TRBD1; cdr3_nt: TGCGCCAGCAGCTTGGTTACAGGGGATTTGCACGAGCAGTACTTC; cdr3_aa: CASSLVTGDLHEQYF
j_call: TRBJ2-7; clone_size: .; v_call: TRBV28; d_call: .; cdr3_nt: TGTGCCAGCAGGCCCAGGGGGGGTATCGAGCAGTACTTC; cdr3_aa: CASRPRGGIEQYF
j_call: TRBJ1-2; clone_size: .; v_call: TRBV6-4; d_call: .; cdr3_nt: TGTGCCAGCAGTGACGGTAATAACTATGGCTACACCTTC; cdr3_aa: CASSDGNNYGYTF
j_call: TRBJ1-2; clone_size: .; v_call: TRBV9; d_call: TRBD1; cdr3_nt: TGTGCCAGCACCTCCCGGGGGGACAGCTATGGCTACACCTTC; cdr3_aa: CASTSRGDSYGYTF
j_call: TRBJ2-7; clone_size: .; v_call: TRBV7-3; d_call: TRBD1; cdr3_nt: TGTGCCAGCAGCTTAACGGTACAGGGGACCGACGAGCAGTACTTC; cdr3_aa: CASSLTVQGTDEQYF
j_call: TRBJ2-7; clone_size: .; v_call: TRBV6-5; d_call: .; cdr3_nt: TGTGCCAGCACTCCATCCCGAGGGCTACGAGAGCAGTACTTC; cdr3_aa: CASTPSRGLREQYF
j_call: TRBJ1-2; clone_size: .; v_call: TRBV4-1; d_call: TRBD1; cdr3_nt: TGCGCCAGCAGCTCCCGGGACAGAGGTGGCTACACCTTC; cdr3_aa: CASSSRDRGGYTF
j_call: TRBJ1-3; clone_size: .; v_call: TRBV10-1; d_call: .; cdr3_nt: TGCGCCAGCAGTGAGTCAGGGAGGTCTGGAAACACCATATATTTT; cdr3_aa: CASSESGRSGNTIYF
j_call: TRBJ2-7; clone_size: .; v_call: TRBV28; d_call: .; cdr3_nt: TGTGCCAGCAGTTTGGGTTACGAGCAGTACTTC; cdr3_aa: CASSLGYEQYF
j_call: TRBJ2-5; clone_size: once; v_call: TRBV5-1; d_call: .; cdr3_nt: TGCGCCAGCAGCTATGGCGCGGGGCTAGGGGAGACCCAGTACTTC; cdr3_aa: CASSYGAGLGETQYF
j_call: TRBJ2-1; clone_size: .; v_call: TRBV18; d_call: TRBD1; cdr3_nt: TGTGCCAGCTCACCAAATCCGGGACAGGGAATGAATGAGCAGCTCTTC; cdr3_aa: CASSPNPGQGMNEQLF
j_call: TRBJ1-2; clone_size: .; v_call: TRBV5-1; d_call: .; cdr3_nt: TGCGCCAGCAGCTTGGCCGGCAGGAGTGGCTACACCTTC; cdr3_aa: CASSLAGRSGYTF
j_call: TRBJ2-5; clone_size: .; v_call: TRBV12-3/TRBV12-4; d_call: TRBD2; cdr3_nt: TGTGCCAGCAGGAGGGACTACATAGAGACCCAGTACTTC; cdr3_aa: CASRRDYIETQYF
j_call: TRBJ2-3; clone_size: .; v_call: TRBV5-4; d_call: TRBD2; cdr3_nt: TGTGCCAGCAGCACTGGACTAGCGCCTTACACAGATACGCAGTATTTT; cdr3_aa: CASSTGLAPYTDTQYF
j_call: TRBJ2-7; clone_size: .; v_call: TRBV3-1/TRBV3-2; d_call: TRBD2; cdr3_nt: TGTGCCAGCAGCCAAGACTATGCTAGCGGGTCCGAGCAGTACTTC; cdr3_aa: CASSQDYASGSEQYF
j_call: TRBJ2-1; clone_size: .; v_call: TRBV5-6; d_call: .; cdr3_nt: TGTGCCAGCAGCTTTTGGGGAGGTGACAATGAGCAGTTCTTC; cdr3_aa: CASSFWGGDNEQFF
j_call: TRBJ1-2; clone_size: .; v_call: TRBV28; d_call: .; cdr3_nt: TGTGCCAGCAGGTTCCGGGACATACCTTTGGACTATGGCTACACCTTC; cdr3_aa: CASRFRDIPLDYGYTF
j_call: TRBJ2-1; clone_size: once; v_call: TRBV11-2; d_call: TRBD2; cdr3_nt: TGTGCCAGCACTCTAGGGGCAGGGAGCGGGAGGAGGAATGAGCAGTTCTTC; cdr3_aa: CASTLGAGSGRRNEQFF
j_call: TRBJ1-2; clone_size: .; v_call: TRBV18; d_call: .; cdr3_nt: TGTGCCAGCTCCCGGGGAGCGAATAACTATGGCTACACCTTC; cdr3_aa: CASSRGANNYGYTF
j_call: TRBJ1-2; clone_size: .; v_call: TRBV6-6; d_call: TRBD1; cdr3_nt: TGTGCCAGCAGTTACCAGAGGGGGCGGGGCGGGTATGGCTACACCTTC; cdr3_aa: CASSYQRGRGGYGYTF
j_call: TRBJ2-2; clone_size: .; v_call: TRBV5-1; d_call: TRBD1; cdr3_nt: TGCGCCAGCAGCTGGGGACAGGGGACCGGGGAGCTGTTTTTT; cdr3_aa: CASSWGQGTGELFF
j_call: TRBJ2-5; clone_size: .; v_call: TRBV6-5; d_call: TRBD1; cdr3_nt: TGTGCCAGCAGACCCCCGACAGGGGCCGGTGCCCAGTACTTC; cdr3_aa: CASRPPTGAGAQYF
j_call: TRBJ2-7; clone_size: .; v_call: TRBV6-2/TRBV6-3; d_call: .; cdr3_nt: TGTGCCAGCAGTTACAGGGCAGCTCTCAGGGAGCAGTACTTC; cdr3_aa: CASSYRAALREQYF
j_call: TRBJ2-1; clone_size: .; v_call: TRBV7-9; d_call: .; cdr3_nt: TGTGCCAGCAGTGGGATATCGGGAGAGTACAATGAGCAGTTCTTC; cdr3_aa: CASSGISGEYNEQFF
j_call: TRBJ2-1; clone_size: .; v_call: TRBV7-3; d_call: .; cdr3_nt: TGTGCCAGCAGCCCGACTCCAACCTCGATCAATGAGCAGTTCTTC; cdr3_aa: CASSPTPTSINEQFF
j_call: TRBJ1-2; clone_size: .; v_call: TRBV18; d_call: .; cdr3_nt: TGTGCCAGCTCACCAAGGAGGGGCAATGGCTACACCTTC; cdr3_aa: CASSPRRGNGYTF
j_call: TRBJ1-3; clone_size: .; v_call: TRBV6-2/TRBV6-3; d_call: .; cdr3_nt: TGTGCCAGCAGTTACAGTGGCAACACCATATATTTT; cdr3_aa: CASSYSGNTIYF
j_call: TRBJ2-7; clone_size: .; v_call: TRBV5-8; d_call: TRBD2; cdr3_nt: TGTGCCAGCAGCTTGGCGGGGGGGCCAGCCTACGAGCAGTACTTC; cdr3_aa: CASSLAGGPAYEQYF
j_call: TRBJ2-7; clone_size: .; v_call: TRBV7-9; d_call: TRBD1; cdr3_nt: TGTGCCAGCAGCACAGGGGGCTACGAGCAGTACTTC; cdr3_aa: CASSTGGYEQYF
j_call: TRBJ2-6; clone_size: .; v_call: TRBV28; d_call: .; cdr3_nt: TGTGCCAGCAGTCCAACCCGCCAGGGCGACGTCCTGACTTTC; cdr3_aa: CASSPTRQGDVLTF
j_call: TRBJ2-1; clone_size: .; v_call: TRBV2; d_call: TRBD2; cdr3_nt: TGTGCCAGCAGCGCGGGACTAGCGGGCTACAATGAGCAGTTCTTC; cdr3_aa: CASSAGLAGYNEQFF
j_call: TRBJ2-7; clone_size: .; v_call: TRBV6-1; d_call: TRBD2; cdr3_nt: TGTGCCAGCAGTGATTTCGGGGGGGGCTCCTACGAGCAGTACTTC; cdr3_aa: CASSDFGGGSYEQYF
j_call: TRBJ1-1; clone_size: .; v_call: TRBV29-1; d_call: .; cdr3_nt: TGCAGCGTTGAAAGGCGCGGCAGGTCTCGGGCTGAAGCTTTCTTT; cdr3_aa: CSVERRGRSRAEAFF
j_call: TRBJ2-2; clone_size: .; v_call: TRBV29-1; d_call: TRBD1; cdr3_nt: TGCAGCGTCCCTGGGACAGGGGGTTTGGAGCTGTTTTTT; cdr3_aa: CSVPGTGGLELFF
j_call: TRBJ1-2; clone_size: .; v_call: TRBV2; d_call: .; cdr3_nt: TGTGCCAGTAGAGGTGATGGCTACACCTTC; cdr3_aa: CASRGDGYTF
j_call: TRBJ1-2; clone_size: .; v_call: TRBV13; d_call: .; cdr3_nt: TGTGCCAGCAGCACCCGACAGTATGGCTACACCTTC; cdr3_aa: CASSTRQYGYTF
j_call: TRBJ2-2; clone_size: .; v_call: TRBV18; d_call: .; cdr3_nt: TGTGCCAGCTCACCATTTGAGTACACCGGGGAGCTGTTTTTT; cdr3_aa: CASSPFEYTGELFF
j_call: TRBJ1-6; clone_size: once; v_call: TRBV10-1; d_call: .; cdr3_nt: TGCGCCAGCAAGGGCCGCCCCCTCCACTTT; cdr3_aa: CASKGRPLHF
j_call: TRBJ2-1; clone_size: .; v_call: TRBV7-3; d_call: .; cdr3_nt: TGTGCCAGCAGCAGAGGGGGGGCTTCCTCGGATGAGCAGTTCTTC; cdr3_aa: CASSRGGASSDEQFF
j_call: TRBJ2-3; clone_size: .; v_call: TRBV6-1; d_call: TRBD2; cdr3_nt: TGTGCCAGCAGTGAGGCGGGGACTAGCGGGGGGACCGTAGATACGCAGTATTTT; cdr3_aa: CASSEAGTSGGTVDTQYF
j_call: TRBJ2-7; clone_size: few; v_call: TRBV18; d_call: .; cdr3_nt: TGTGCCAGCTCACCTCGGGAGCATGGGGAGCAGTACTTC; cdr3_aa: CASSPREHGEQYF
j_call: TRBJ1-1; clone_size: .; v_call: TRBV29-1; d_call: .; cdr3_nt: TGCAGCGTCGCAACAATGAACACTGAAGCTTTCTTT; cdr3_aa: CSVATMNTEAFF
j_call: TRBJ1-1; clone_size: .; v_call: TRBV28; d_call: .; cdr3_nt: TGTGCCAGCAGTTTGGTTTACACTGAAGCTTTCTTT; cdr3_aa: CASSLVYTEAFF
j_call: TRBJ2-7; clone_size: once; v_call: TRBV18; d_call: .; cdr3_nt: TGTGCCAGCTCACTTCAGGGGACCCCGATAGGGGAGCAGTACTTC; cdr3_aa: CASSLQGTPIGEQYF
j_call: TRBJ1-5; clone_size: .; v_call: TRBV30; d_call: .; cdr3_nt: TGTGCCTGGAGTCGCCCGGCAGCGGATTATCAGCCCCAGCATTTT; cdr3_aa: CAWSRPAADYQPQHF